The 6 T cell receptor beta chains below were found in one sample sequenced in a study of T cell responses to AZD1222 COVID-19 vaccine. Assay used: immunoSEQ multiplex PCR; TCRdb lists only in-frame clones, some missing. Of roughly 200,000 clones listed, 80% to 95% are singletons. The starting material was peripheral blood, obtained 28 days after the second AZD1222 dose. The receptors here all came from an adult who received the AZD1222 COVID-19 vaccine.

The chain links TRBV4-1 to TRBJ1-2; tentative D call: TRBD1 (5 bases). The CDR3 consists of 16 residues. V lost 3 bases, J lost 3 bases, and 17 bases lay in between. Germline V lookup: CDR1 MGHRA, CDR2 YSYEKL. The CDR3 DNA reads TGCGCCAGCAGCCACGGCGTCCTCGGGGGGGACTATGGCTACACCTTC. It specifies CASSHGVLGGDYGYTF.

This sequence joins TRBV5-1 and TRBJ1-4; D is unclear. CDR3 size: 16 residues. The germline V gene encodes CDR1 SGHRS and CDR2 YFSETQ. Trimming cost V 4 bases and J 4 bases, with 17 bases left between them. The CDR3, as DNA: TGCGCCAGCAGCGCGGACGCCGGCCCTGGTAATGAAAAACTGTTTTTT. It yields the protein CASSADAGPGNEKLFF. Full variable domain (remainder filled in from reference TRBV5-1 and TRBJ1-4): KAGVTQTPRYLIKTRGQQVTLSCSPISGHRSVSWYQQTPGQGLQFLFEYFSETQRNKGNFPGRFSGRQFSNSRSEMNVSTLELGDSALYLCASSADAGPGNEKLFFGSGTQLSVL.

In this sample, this clone turned up once. The chain links TRBV3-1 (or the pseudogene TRBV3-2) to TRBJ1-6, with D unclear. The CDR3 spans 13 residues. V lost 3 bases and J 10 bases, leaving 10 bases between the germline ends. CDR1 is LGHDT, CDR2 YNNKEL, per germline (reference sequence). The CDR3 sequence is CASSQMTSSPLHF. DNA for the CDR3: TGTGCCAGCAGCCAGATGACCTCATCACCCCTCCACTTT.

Details on this clone: This sample includes further DNA sequences coding for the same CDR3. This chain connects TRBV12-3 or TRBV12-4 to TRBJ2-2; weak D call: TRBD2 (6 bases). Trimming shortened V by 3 bases and J by 4 bases, and 6 bases separated the two germline ends. The CDR3 consists of 13 residues. CDR3 sequence: CASSLGGTGELFF. CDR3 DNA sequence: TGTGCCAGCAGTTTGGGGGGCACCGGGGAGCTGTTTTTT.

The chain links TRBV19 to TRBJ1-1; the D is unclear. The V gene lost 2 bases and the J gene lost 6 bases, with 10 bases spanning the gap. CDR3 length equals 13 residues. Germline V gene sequence: CDR1 LNHDA, CDR2 SQIVND (reference sequence). CDR3 bases: TGTGCCAGTAGTATATACGAATCCGCTGAAGCTTTCTTT. This translates into CASSIYESAEAFF.

Of note for this clone: Other nucleotide sequences in the sample specify the same CDR3. The chain carries TRBV7-2 and TRBJ2-7; D remains ambiguous. This CDR3 comprises 13 residues. The germline CDR1 and CDR2 sequences are SGHTA and FQGNSA. The germline V and J ends were trimmed by 1 base and 3 bases, with 7 bases remaining between them. CDR3 in amino acids: CASSLGTLYEQYF. The CDR3 DNA reads as TGTGCCAGCAGCTTAGGTACCCTCTACGAGCAGTACTTC.